The 27 T cell receptor beta chains below all came from one sample that was sequenced in a study of T cells in Graves' hyperthyroidism and ophthalmopathy. Amplification of TCR beta CDR3 regions used RNA as the template. The TCR CDR3 was amplified in a first-round RT-PCR using the HTBI primer set. One entry per CDR3 protein, called by TCRdb with MiXCR from the multiplex PCR reads. The sample consists of about 250,000 distinct CDR3 sequences, around 26% of them appearing once. The sequencing input was blood. The receptors derive from a woman in her forties with Graves' ophthalmopathy.

The chain couples TRBV6-5 to TRBJ2-7; no clear D. The CDR3 contains 13 residues. Germline-derived CDR1 and CDR2 are MNHEY and SVGAGI. Trimming left V 1 base short and J 3 bases short, with 7 bases between. The CDR3 DNA reads TGTGCCAGCAGTTACTTAGGGATCTACGAGCAGTACTTC. It codes for CASSYLGIYEQYF.

This clonotype was counted ten times or more. This chain uses TRBV12-3 or TRBV12-4 with TRBJ2-6; D gene uncertain. CDR3 length: 14 residues. Trimming removed 6 bases from V and 4 bases from J, with 10 bases in between. CDR3 in amino acids: CASRTSSGANVLTF. CDR3 in DNA: TGTGCCAGCAGGACCTCCAGCGGGGCCAACGTCCTGACTTTC.

This clonotype was counted many times. The CDR3 is CASSEAVQGYEQYF. In DNA, the CDR3 is TGTGCCAGCAGTGAAGCCGTACAGGGATACGAGCAGTACTTC. The chain carries TRBV2 and TRBJ2-7; D perhaps matches TRBD1 (6 bases). CDR1 and CDR2 (germline): SNHLY, FYNNEI. This CDR3 has 14 residues. V was trimmed by 0 bases and J by 4 bases, leaving 10 bases between them.

CDR3 region: CASSRTVGGELFF. The CDR3 coding sequence is TGTGCCAGCAGCCGGACAGTTGGCGGGGAGCTGTTTTTT. V and J are TRBV28 and TRBJ2-2, with D possibly being TRBD1 (6 bases). The CDR3 loop spans 13 amino acids. Germline CDR1 and CDR2: MDHEN and SYDVKM. Deletions cut 6 bases from V and 7 bases from J, with 12 bases between.

This clonotype was counted between two and nine times. J is TRBJ2-7 and V is TRBV11-2; D is perhaps TRBD1 (6 bases). The CDR3 runs 15 residues. V lost 1 base to trimming and J lost 3 bases, with 13 bases between them. CDR1 SGHAT and CDR2 FQNNGV come from the germline V gene. The CDR3 protein is CASSLGQVFSYEQYF. The CDR3 coding sequence is TGTGCCAGCAGCTTAGGACAGGTATTCAGCTACGAGCAGTACTTC.

This clonotype was seen more than once but under ten times. The rearrangement links TRBV28 to TRBJ1-2, with D maybe TRBD1 (5 bases). From germline, CDR1 is MDHEN and CDR2 SYDVKM. This CDR3 has 13 residues. V lost 6 bases to trimming and J lost 4 bases, with 12 bases between them. CDR3 sequence (DNA): TGTGCCAGCAGCCGATGGGGGAGCTATGGCTACACCTTC. It yields the protein CASSRWGSYGYTF.

The V call is TRBV10-1, the J call TRBJ2-7; 10 bases are shared with TRBD2. Trimming at V came to 8 bases and at J to 11 bases, leaving 9 bases not matched to a gene. The germline gives CDR1 WNHNN, CDR2 SYGVQD (reference sequence). This CDR3 has 12 residues. CDR3 residues: CASGGTSVPEYF. Written as DNA, the CDR3 is TGCGCCAGCGGCGGGACTAGCGTTCCGGAGTACTTC.

The chain links TRBV7-2 to TRBJ2-7; unclear D gene. CDR3 length equals 13 residues. Germline V gives CDR1 SGHTA, CDR2 FQGNSA. V was pared by 4 bases and J by 4 bases, with 11 bases between. The CDR3 loop reads CASSSVGGYEQYF. CDR3 sequence (DNA): TGTGCCAGCAGCTCCGTAGGTGGATACGAGCAGTACTTC.

This clonotype was detected many times. The chain links TRBV28 to TRBJ1-2, with D maybe TRBD1 (5 bases). Trimming shortened V by 5 bases and J by 6 bases, and 22 bases separated the two germline ends. Germline-derived CDR1 and CDR2 are MDHEN and SYDVKM. The length of the CDR3 is 16 residues. The DNA for the CDR3 is TGTGCCAGCAGTCCGCCACCATCCTTGGGGCGGGATGGCTACACCTTC. Translated: CASSPPPSLGRDGYTF.

This clonotype was counted at least ten times. The rearrangement uses TRBV10-1 and TRBJ2-7; 7 bases agree with TRBD2. The CDR3 contains 15 residues. Looked up from germline, CDR1 is WNHNN and CDR2 is SYGVQD (reference sequence). The junction had 10 bases not matched to a gene; V was cut back by 3 bases and J by 5 bases. CDR3 in DNA: TGCGCCAGCAGTGATTGGGCGTTCGGGGGGAACGAGCAGTACTTC. It encodes CASSDWAFGGNEQYF.

This clonotype was found many times. CDR3: CASSLALGAGTGELFF. CDR3 in DNA: TGTGCCAGCAGCTTAGCGTTGGGCGCGGGCACCGGGGAGCTGTTTTTT. The chain uses TRBV11-1 and TRBJ2-2; possible D gene TRBD2, 5 bases. Germline lookup yields CDR1 SGHAT and CDR2 FQDESV (reference sequence). The CDR3 has 16 amino acids. Trimming removed 0 bases from V and 4 bases from J, with 12 bases in between.

At least ten counts were recorded for this clonotype. The rearrangement links TRBV12-3 or TRBV12-4 to TRBJ2-7; D remains unclear. The CDR3 sequence is 12 residues long. With 1 base removed from V and 10 bases from J, the gap between germline ends came to 11 bases. CDR3 in amino acids: CASSLGDYGQYF. As DNA, the CDR3 is TGTGCCAGCAGTTTAGGCGATTACGGTCAGTACTTC.

For this clonotype: This clone may be a read error of a much larger clone one base away. V is TRBV30 and J is TRBJ2-7, with D unclear. The CDR3 covers 11 residues. Per the germline V gene, CDR1 is GTSNPN and CDR2 is SVGIG (reference sequence). The germline V and J ends were trimmed by 4 bases and 1 base, with 5 bases remaining between them. CDR3: CAWTESYEQYF. As DNA, the CDR3 is TGTGCCTGGACGGAGTCCTACGAGCAGTACTTC.

This clonotype was observed a handful of times. This chain connects TRBV5-1 to TRBJ2-7; D is unclear. The CDR3 is made up of 13 amino acids. Trimming removed 2 bases from V and 2 bases from J, with 8 bases in between. Germline CDR1 reads SGHRS; CDR2 reads YFSETQ. CDR3: CASSFDTAYEQYF. The CDR3, as DNA: TGCGCCAGCAGCTTTGACACTGCCTACGAGCAGTACTTC.

This clonotype was observed many times. This chain connects TRBV18 to TRBJ2-7; TRBD1 aligns across 10 bases. CDR1 KGHSH and CDR2 LQKENI come from the germline V gene. The CDR3 extends over 16 amino acids. Losses at the gene ends were 4 bases for V and 4 bases for J; bases not matched to a gene: 10. The CDR3 DNA reads TGTGCCAGCTCACTACAACCGACAGGGGGCGGGTACGAGCAGTACTTC. The encoded protein is CASSLQPTGGGYEQYF.

This clonotype came up many times. The chain couples TRBV12-3 or TRBV12-4 to TRBJ2-3; 8 bases map to TRBD2. The CDR3 runs 15 residues. The junction had 9 bases not matched to a gene; V was cut back by 5 bases and J by 5 bases. In DNA, the CDR3 is TGTGCCAGCAGTAAGGAGCGGGAGTGGGGAGATACGCAGTATTTT. Translating gives CASSKEREWGDTQYF.

Many counts were recorded for this clonotype. This chain uses TRBV28 with TRBJ1-5; possible D gene TRBD1, 6 bases. Germline loops: CDR1 MDHEN, CDR2 SYDVKM. The V and J ends lost 3 bases and 0 bases respectively, with 12 bases between them. CDR3 length: 16 residues. The DNA for the CDR3 is TGTGCCAGCAGTTTTCGCGGGGGCGTTAGCAATCAGCCCCAGCATTTT. This codes for CASSFRGGVSNQPQHF. The full variable domain, with the rest looked up from reference TRBV28 and TRBJ1-5, is DVKVTQSSRYLVKRTGEKVFLECVQDMDHENMFWYRQDPGLGLRLIYFSYDVKMKEKGDIPEGYSVSREKKERFSLILESASTNQTSMYLCASSFRGGVSNQPQHFGDGTRLSIL.

To note about this clonotype: A read error may be the cause here, since a much bigger clone is one base away. The CDR3 coding sequence is TGTGGCAGCAGTTTAGATAGGTCCCCCTCCTACGAGCAGTACTTC. Protein product: CGSSLDRSPSYEQYF. The rearrangement joins TRBV12-3 or TRBV12-4 to TRBJ2-7; unclear D gene. The CDR3 runs 15 residues.

The V gene is TRBV27, the J gene TRBJ1-1; the D is unclear. This CDR3 contains 15 residues. Germline lookup yields CDR1 MNHEY and CDR2 SMNVEV (reference sequence). The V gene lost 3 bases and the J gene lost 7 bases, with 18 bases spanning the gap. The CDR3 protein is CASSFLYTGRVEAFF. For the CDR3, the DNA is TGTGCCAGCAGTTTTTTGTATACGGGCAGAGTTGAAGCTTTCTTT.

This clonotype has ten or more counts. The chain carries TRBV5-1 and TRBJ2-7; tentative D call: TRBD1 (6 bases). CDR3 length equals 15 residues. Trimming cost V 1 base and J 2 bases, with 13 bases left between them. The germline V gene encodes CDR1 SGHRS and CDR2 YFSETQ. CDR3 sequence (DNA): TGCGCCAGCAGCTTGACTACAGGGATTGCCTACGAGCAGTACTTC. Translating gives CASSLTTGIAYEQYF.

This clonotype was counted ten times or more. The CDR3 DNA reads TGTGCCAGCAGTGGGACTAGCGGCCGCCGATCCCTACGTGATCCGTTCGAGCAGTACTTC. It translates to CASSGTSGRRSLRDPFEQYF. The chain joins TRBV6-1 to TRBJ2-7; 10 bases match TRBD2. CDR3 size: 20 residues. Trimming removed 4 bases from V and 6 bases from J; junction bases left unmatched: 24. Germline assignment: CDR1 MNHNS and CDR2 SASEGT.

J is TRBJ2-2 and V is TRBV10-1, with 8 bases aligning to TRBD2. J gave up 5 bases and V 0 bases, and 2 bases lay outside the gene matches. This CDR3 spans 15 amino acids. Germline V CDR1 and CDR2: WNHNN, SYGVQD (reference sequence). DNA for the CDR3: TGCGCCAGCAGTGAGTCGGAGCGGGAGACCGGGGAGCTGTTTTTT. The encoded protein is CASSESERETGELFF.

This clonotype was recorded at least ten times. J is TRBJ2-3 and V is TRBV28, with 7 positions matching TRBD1. CDR3 length: 14 residues. Germline V gene data show CDR1 as MDHEN and CDR2 as SYDVKM. The J segment lost 9 bases and the V segment lost 9 bases, leaving 15 bases of the junction unmatched. The CDR3 DNA reads TGTGCCAGTCGGGACAGCCAAGACGTAGACACGCAGTATTTT. Amino acids: CASRDSQDVDTQYF.

This clonotype was observed at least ten times. The CDR3, as DNA: TGTGCCAGCAGCCAAGACGAGGGGCCCTACGAGCAGTACTTC. It encodes CASSQDEGPYEQYF. This chain connects TRBV3-1 to TRBJ2-7; the D call may be TRBD1 or TRBD2 (5 bases each). This CDR3 is 14 amino acids long. Germline V gives CDR1 LGHDT, CDR2 YNNKEL (reference sequence). Trimming stripped 0 bases from V and 2 bases from J, with 8 bases between.

This clonotype was seen at least ten times. The chain employs TRBV29-1 and TRBJ2-5; D is possibly TRBD2 (6 bases). This CDR3 is 14 amino acids long. Deletions cut 7 bases from V and 2 bases from J, with 17 bases between. From germline, CDR1 is SQVTM and CDR2 ANQGSEA. As DNA, the CDR3 is TGCAGCGGGCAGGACTACGTATTACAAGAGACCCAGTACTTC. Translating gives CSGQDYVLQETQYF.

This clonotype has ten or more counts. This chain uses TRBV7-9 with TRBJ2-5, with TRBD1 identical over 10 bases. This CDR3 has 14 amino acids. V lost 1 base and J lost 5; bases outside the gene matches: 1. Germline V gene sequence: CDR1 SEHNR, CDR2 FQNEAQ (reference sequence). CDR3 nucleotide sequence: TGTGCCAGCAGCTTAGGGACAGGGGGGGAGACCCAGTACTTC. Translated: CASSLGTGGETQYF. The full variable domain, its missing parts supplied by reference TRBV7-9 and TRBJ2-5, is DTGVSQNPRHKITKRGQNVTFRCDPISEHNRLYWYRQTLGQGPEFLTYFQNEAQLEKSRLLSDRFSAERPKGSFSTLEIQRTEQGDSAMYLCASSLGTGGETQYFGPGTRLLVL.

V gene TRBV29-1 combines with J gene TRBJ1-1; 8 bases map to TRBD1. CDR1 is SQVTM, CDR2 ANQGSEA, per germline. Trimming at V came to 7 bases and at J to 5 bases, leaving 6 bases not matched to a gene. This CDR3 is 12 amino acids long. CDR3 coding DNA: TGCAGCGGAGACAGGGGTTCGACTGAAGCTTTCTTT. It is translated as CSGDRGSTEAFF.